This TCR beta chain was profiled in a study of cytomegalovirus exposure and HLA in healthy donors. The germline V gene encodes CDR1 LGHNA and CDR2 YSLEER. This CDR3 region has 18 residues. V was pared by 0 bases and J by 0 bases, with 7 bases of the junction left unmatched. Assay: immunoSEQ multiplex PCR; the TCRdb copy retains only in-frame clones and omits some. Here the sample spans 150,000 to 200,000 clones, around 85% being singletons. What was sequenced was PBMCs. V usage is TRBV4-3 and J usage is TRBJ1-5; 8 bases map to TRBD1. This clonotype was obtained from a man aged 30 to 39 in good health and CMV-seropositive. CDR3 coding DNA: TGCGCCAGCAGCCAAGAGACAGGGGCGGAACATAGCAATCAGCCCCAGCATTTT. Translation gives CASSQETGAEHSNQPQHF.